Shown below are 2 T cell receptor beta chains from a single sample sequenced in a study of T cell repertoires in cytomegalovirus infection. Their antigens are not known. MiXCR, run by TCRdb on the reads, gives a single entry per CDR3 protein. The sample consists of around 340,000 distinct CDR3 sequences, just under 30% of them appearing once. The sequences come from cultured PBMCs, collected from culture after CMV antigen stimulation. These receptors were obtained from a human donor in good health (CMV status not recorded). Some clones in this sample may be carry-over from other donors' samples.

This clonotype was counted between two and nine times. V and J are TRBV25-1 and TRBJ1-4, with a tentative D call TRBD1 (6 bases). Germline-derived CDR1 and CDR2 are MGHDK and SYGVNS. V was cut by 8 bases and J by 8 bases, with 15 bases left in between. The CDR3 runs to 13 residues. The CDR3 sequence is CASQGSPLEKLFF. In DNA, the CDR3 is TGTGCCAGCCAGGGGTCCCCCTTAGAAAAACTGTTTTTT. Looking up the rest from reference TRBV25-1 and TRBJ1-4 gives the full variable domain: EADIYQTPRYLVIGTGKKITLECSQTMGHDKMYWYQQDPGMELHLIHYSYGVNSTEKGDLSSESTVSRIRTEHFPLTLESARPSHTSQYLCASQGSPLEKLFFGSGTQLSVL.

V gene TRBV19 combines with J gene TRBJ2-1; D possibly corresponds to TRBD2 (6 bases). Trimming took 5 bases from V and 3 from J, leaving 14 bases between them. Germline CDR1 LNHDA, CDR2 SQIVND (reference sequence). This CDR3 region has 15 residues. The CDR3 DNA sequence: TGTGCCAGTAGTGCTCGGAGCGGGTTCTACAATGAGCAGTTCTTC. Its protein is CASSARSGFYNEQFF.